Each of the 28 T cell receptor beta chains below was sequenced from the same sample in a study of cytomegalovirus exposure and HLA in healthy donors. Primers: 60 Vbeta forward and 13 Jbeta reverse. Generated by immunoSEQ multiplex PCR, the TCRdb table keeps only in-frame clones and is missing some. Here the sample spans approximately 150,000 clones, roughly 80% being singletons. Sequenced input: PBMCs. The receptors shown here come from a man aged 18 to 35 in good health and CMV-seropositive.

V and J are TRBV7-9 and TRBJ2-3, with 7 bases lining up with TRBD2. The CDR3 is 17 residues long. Germline V CDR1 and CDR2: SEHNR, FQNEAQ (reference sequence). With V trimmed by 5 bases and J by 2 bases, 13 bases remained unmatched. The CDR3 coding sequence is TGTGCCAGCAGCCCTCAGCGGCTAGCGGTGAACACAGATACGCAGTATTTT. It yields the protein CASSPQRLAVNTDTQYF.

The chain recombines TRBV7-8 with TRBJ1-2; TRBD1 matches at 10 bases. CDR3 length: 17 residues. Germline V lookup: CDR1 SGHVS, CDR2 FQNEAQ. J gave up 8 bases and V 4 bases, and 16 bases lay outside the gene matches. CDR3 DNA sequence: TGTGCCAGCAGCTCTTCAAATTCCGGGACAGGGGATGGAGGCTACACCTTC. Translation: CASSSSNSGTGDGGYTF.

The chain has TRBV6-1 and TRBJ2-3; 7 bases fit TRBD2. In germline, CDR1 is MNHNS, CDR2 SASEGT. V trimming: 6 bases; J trimming: 3 bases; junction bases outside the gene matches: 6. The CDR3 loop spans 14 amino acids. The CDR3 nucleotides are TGTGCCAGCAGGGCGGGAGAAGAAACAGATACGCAGTATTTT. It encodes CASRAGEETDTQYF.

The chain carries TRBV7-9 and TRBJ2-1; 14 bases map to TRBD2. Germline-derived CDR1 and CDR2 are SEHNR and FQNEAQ (reference sequence). CDR3 length: 17 residues. Germline trimming cut 3 bases from V and 8 bases from J; bases unmatched to any gene: 9. CDR3 sequence (DNA): TGTGCCAGCAGCTTCGGACTAGCGGGGGGACAAAGGGATGAGCAGTTCTTC. It yields the protein CASSFGLAGGQRDEQFF.

The chain is built from TRBV7-9 and TRBJ1-6; perhaps TRBD1 as D (5 bases). CDR3 length: 15 residues. Trimming removed 1 base from V and 9 bases from J, with 13 bases in between. In germline, CDR1 is SEHNR, CDR2 FQNEAQ (reference sequence). The CDR3 nucleotides read TGTGCCAGCAGCTTAGACCAGGGTTCGGGTTCACCCCTCCACTTT. Protein: CASSLDQGSGSPLHF. The full variable domain, with the rest looked up from reference TRBV7-9 and TRBJ1-6, is DTGVSQNPRHKITKRGQNVTFRCDPISEHNRLYWYRQTLGQGPEFLTYFQNEAQLEKSRLLSDRFSAERPKGSFSTLEIQRTEQGDSAMYLCASSLDQGSGSPLHFGNGTRLTVT.

CDR3 in amino acids: CASSSPRFRDRVEAFF. The DNA for the CDR3 is TGTGCCAGCAGTTCACCTAGATTCCGGGACAGGGTCGAAGCTTTCTTT. V usage is TRBV28 and J usage is TRBJ1-1; 9 nucleotides agree with TRBD1. Germline CDR1 and CDR2: MDHEN and SYDVKM. The CDR3 is made up of 16 amino acids. Trimming took 4 bases from V and 8 from J; bases not matched to a gene: 14.

The chain is built from TRBV5-4 and TRBJ2-7, with TRBD1 identical over 7 bases. The CDR3 covers 13 residues. Trimming removed 6 bases from V and 0 bases from J; junction bases left unmatched: 3. Looked up from germline, CDR1 is SGHNT and CDR2 is YYREEE (reference sequence). The CDR3 is CASTGTDSYEQYF. In DNA, the CDR3 is TGTGCCAGCACCGGGACAGACTCCTACGAGCAGTACTTC.

CDR3: CASSSGIYEQYF. The CDR3 DNA follows: TGTGCCAGCAGCTCAGGGATCTACGAGCAGTACTTC. The chain couples TRBV7-9 to TRBJ2-7; TRBD1 is a possible D gene (5 bases). Germline assignment: CDR1 SEHNR and CDR2 FQNEAQ (reference sequence). V dropped 4 bases and J dropped 3 bases, with 7 bases sitting between them. CDR3 size: 12 residues.

V is TRBV29-1 and J is TRBJ2-3; the D gene is possibly TRBD1 (5 bases). Germline V lookup: CDR1 SQVTM, CDR2 ANQGSEA. V was cut by 5 bases and J by 6 bases, with 18 bases left in between. This CDR3 contains 14 residues. The CDR3 loop reads CSVITGPAFDTQYF. CDR3 nucleotides: TGCAGCGTTATAACAGGCCCAGCTTTTGATACGCAGTATTTT.

The chain is built from TRBV15 and TRBJ1-2, with D perhaps matching TRBD1 (5 bases). This CDR3 has 17 residues. Trimming took off 4 bases at V and 4 bases at J, with 22 bases between the two ends. The germline gives CDR1 LNHNV, CDR2 YYDKDF (reference sequence). CDR3 coding DNA: TGTGCCACCAGCACGCCCGAAGGGGTACCAGCCGGCTATGGCTACACCTTC. Protein: CATSTPEGVPAGYGYTF.

V and J are TRBV2 and TRBJ2-7, with TRBD2 as a possible D gene (7 bases). Trimming took 11 bases from V and 0 from J, leaving 14 bases between them. Germline V gene sequence: CDR1 SNHLY, CDR2 FYNNEI. CDR3 length: 13 residues. CDR3 loop: CAGGGGSSYEQYF. For the CDR3, the DNA is TGTGCCGGAGGGGGGGGGAGCTCCTACGAGCAGTACTTC. Complete variable domain (other parts from reference TRBV2 and TRBJ2-7): EPEVTQTPSHQVTQMGQEVILRCVPISNHLYFYWYRQILGQKVEFLVSFYNNEISEKSEIFDDQFSVERPDGSNFTLKIRSTKLEDSAMYFCAGGGGSSYEQYFGPGTRLTVT.

The chain's CDR3 is CASSVVLDRGAFF. CDR3 bases: TGTGCCAGCAGCGTAGTTTTGGACAGGGGGGCTTTCTTT. The rearrangement uses TRBV9 and TRBJ1-1; 10 bases align to TRBD1. Trimming took 0 bases from V and 11 from J; bases not matched to a gene: 4. From germline, CDR1 is SGDLS and CDR2 YYNGEE. The CDR3 contains 13 residues.

This sequence joins TRBV2 and TRBJ2-3; D may be TRBD2 (5 bases). The CDR3 extends over 15 amino acids. Germline assignment: CDR1 SNHLY and CDR2 FYNNEI. Trimming removed 5 bases from V and 0 bases from J, with 12 bases in between. CDR3 sequence: CASSSLATSTDTQYF. The CDR3 DNA sequence: TGTGCCAGCAGTTCCCTAGCTACAAGCACAGATACGCAGTATTTT.

The chain is built from TRBV28 and TRBJ2-7; 7 positions agree with TRBD1. The CDR3 sequence is 13 residues long. Germline values: CDR1 MDHEN, CDR2 SYDVKM. V lost 10 bases and J lost 2; bases outside the gene matches: 8. The CDR3 DNA reads TGTGCCACCGAACTACAGGGGCCCTACGAGCAGTACTTC. It translates to CATELQGPYEQYF.

In DNA, the CDR3 is TGCGCCAGCAGACCTAAACAGGGCCCAATTTCTAGCACAGATACGCAGTATTTT. Translation: CASRPKQGPISSTDTQYF. This sequence joins TRBV5-1 and TRBJ2-3; D possibly corresponds to TRBD1 (6 bases). V dropped 5 bases and J dropped 0 bases, with 22 bases sitting between them. CDR3 length: 18 amino acids. Looked up from germline, CDR1 is SGHRS and CDR2 is YFSETQ.

The chain employs TRBV30 and TRBJ2-7, with 7 positions matching TRBD1. Germline V gene data show CDR1 as GTSNPN and CDR2 as SVGIG (reference sequence). V lost 4 bases to trimming and J lost 3 bases; unmatched junction nucleotides: 0. The CDR3 is 11 residues long. CDR3 sequence: CAWTGGYEQYF. In DNA form, the CDR3 reads TGTGCCTGGACAGGGGGCTACGAGCAGTACTTC.

V is TRBV30 and J is TRBJ2-2, with 8 bases fitting TRBD2. CDR1 and CDR2 (germline): GTSNPN, SVGIG (reference sequence). Trimming took 1 base from V and 2 from J; bases not matched to a gene: 12. There are 18 residues in the CDR3. The CDR3 DNA reads TGTGCCTGGAGTGCCCCCGAGTCGGGAGGGTTAAACACCGGGGAGCTGTTTTTT. As protein: CAWSAPESGGLNTGELFF.

The chain joins TRBV7-8 to TRBJ2-5, with D maybe TRBD1 (6 bases). This CDR3 is 20 amino acids long. V was cut by 2 bases and J by 1 base, with 26 bases left in between. CDR1 and CDR2 from the germline V gene are SGHVS and FQNEAQ. CDR3 DNA sequence: TGTGCCAGCAGCTTACCCCGAATTACAGGGTTTCCCACGGTCCAAGAGACCCAGTACTTC. As protein: CASSLPRITGFPTVQETQYF.

The rearrangement uses TRBV28 and TRBJ2-7; weak D call: TRBD1 (6 bases). V was cut by 4 bases and J by 10 bases, with 11 bases left in between. CDR1 is MDHEN, CDR2 SYDVKM, per germline. The CDR3 length is 11 residues. This CDR3 is CASSSAGAQYF. CDR3 DNA: TGTGCCAGCAGTTCAGCAGGGGCACAGTACTTC. The full variable domain, rest sourced from reference TRBV28 and TRBJ2-7, is DVKVTQSSRYLVKRTGEKVFLECVQDMDHENMFWYRQDPGLGLRLIYFSYDVKMKEKGDIPEGYSVSREKKERFSLILESASTNQTSMYLCASSSAGAQYFGPGTRLTVT.

The chain has TRBV7-2 and TRBJ1-2; 7 nucleotides line up with TRBD1. The V gene's germline CDR1 is SGHTA and CDR2 FQGNSA. The CDR3 spans 15 residues. The trim removed 0 bases at V and 3 bases at J, leaving 4 bases unmatched. The chain's CDR3 is CASSLAQGGDYGYTF. The CDR3 nucleotides are TGTGCCAGCAGCTTAGCGCAAGGGGGCGACTATGGCTACACCTTC.

The table lists this clone with a count of one. This chain connects TRBV28 to TRBJ2-1; D gene unclear. V lost 4 bases and J lost 4, with 17 bases in between. Germline CDR1 reads MDHEN; CDR2 reads SYDVKM. CDR3 size: 16 residues. CDR3 sequence (DNA): TGTGCCAGCAGTTCGCAATCCTCTGGCGGATACAATGAGCAGTTCTTC. Its translation: CASSSQSSGGYNEQFF.

V and J are TRBV27 and TRBJ2-1, with 10 bases aligning to TRBD2. The CDR3 is 16 amino acids. From germline, CDR1 is MNHEY and CDR2 SMNVEV (reference sequence). The V segment lost 5 bases and the J segment 10 bases; nucleotides outside the gene matches: 14. DNA for the CDR3: TGTGCCAGCAGTGGGCCGGGACTAGCGTATGGTGGGGAGCAGTTCTTC. Protein sequence: CASSGPGLAYGGEQFF.

V is TRBV30 and J is TRBJ2-5; TRBD1 might be the D (5 bases). TRBJ2-7 matches the DNA end more closely, so the J call is doubtful. The CDR3 is 14 amino acids. Germline CDR1 GTSNPN, CDR2 SVGIG (reference sequence). CDR3 loop: CAWSITGFSYEQYF. For the CDR3, the DNA is TGTGCCTGGAGTATAACAGGTTTCTCCTACGAGCAGTACTTC.

The chain couples TRBV11-2 to TRBJ2-3; 11 nucleotides align to TRBD2. This CDR3 is built from 16 residues. The junction had 10 bases not matched to a gene; V was cut back by 6 bases and J by 5 bases. Germline-derived CDR1 and CDR2 are SGHAT and FQNNGV. In nucleotides, the CDR3 is TGTGCCAGCAGATCCATAGCGGGAGGGCCCCAAGATACGCAGTATTTT. It encodes CASRSIAGGPQDTQYF.

The chain joins TRBV19 to TRBJ1-2; D is uncertain. The CDR3 has 14 residues. CDR1 and CDR2 from the germline V gene are LNHDA and SQIVND (reference sequence). Between the trimmed V and J ends, which lost 2 bases and 4 bases, there was a span of 11 bases. The DNA for the CDR3 is TGTGCCAGTAGTATAACATTGGCAGTCTATGGCTACACCTTC. This translates into CASSITLAVYGYTF.

The J gene is TRBJ2-2, the V gene TRBV7-9; D unclear. Trimming cost V 11 bases and J 7 bases, with 17 bases left between them. This CDR3 comprises 13 residues. Per the germline V gene, CDR1 is SEHNR and CDR2 is FQNEAQ (reference sequence). This CDR3 is CAFRWRRSGELFF. In DNA form, the CDR3 reads TGTGCCTTTCGGTGGCGGCGGAGCGGGGAGCTGTTTTTT.

This rearrangement joins TRBV30 to TRBJ2-5, with D perhaps matching TRBD1 (5 bases). CDR3 length: 15 residues. Germline assignment: CDR1 GTSNPN and CDR2 SVGIG (reference sequence). This CDR3 reads CAATAIDTKGETQYF. The CDR3 DNA reads as TGTGCTGCGACAGCGATTGATACCAAAGGAGAGACCCAGTACTTC.

The rearrangement links TRBV5-1 to TRBJ2-7; the match to TRBD2 covers 8 bases. CDR1 is SGHRS, CDR2 YFSETQ, per germline. V lost 3 bases, J lost 2 bases, and 7 bases stayed unmatched. The CDR3 length is 15 residues. DNA of the CDR3: TGCGCCAGCAGCTCCAAAGCGGGAGAAACCTACGAGCAGTACTTC. Protein: CASSSKAGETYEQYF.